The TCR beta chain described here comes from a study of Ad26.COV2.S vaccination and SARS-CoV-2 variants. Study as a whole: Ad26.COV2.S shots went into the muscle once or twice, 56 days apart.

Study observations and caveats: Measurement of non-spike TCR breadth gave similar results in vaccine and placebo recipients. In vaccinated individuals, spike-specific CD8+ and CD4+ T cell responses reportedly displayed substantial breadth.

Comments on this clone: Its specificity is not known.

Treatment in this sample: roughly 20 received Ad26.COV2.S at low or high dose, single or two shots; a few received placebo; per-sample allocation not given. At day 63 after the first vaccine or placebo injection, samples were drawn. Adults aged 18-55 years in Boston included the donor. J lost 5 bases, V lost 6 bases, and 7 bases had no gene match. CDR1 is SGHNT, CDR2 YENEEA, per germline. The CDR3 length is 15 residues. Sequencing used immunoSEQ multiplex PCR; TCRdb keeps in-frame clones, though not all of them. The sample has some 320,000 clones; around 84% are singletons. This chain joins TRBV11-3 and TRBJ2-2; TRBD2 aligns across 9 bases. This sample comprised peripheral blood, obtained in a trial of Ad26.COV2.S vaccine versus placebo. This receptor was identified in a person aged 18-60 years who received the Ad26.COV2.S COVID-19 vaccine or a placebo. This chain's CDR3 is CASSPSGERTGELFF. The CDR3 DNA reads as TGTGCCAGCAGTCCTAGCGGGGAAAGGACCGGGGAGCTGTTTTTT.